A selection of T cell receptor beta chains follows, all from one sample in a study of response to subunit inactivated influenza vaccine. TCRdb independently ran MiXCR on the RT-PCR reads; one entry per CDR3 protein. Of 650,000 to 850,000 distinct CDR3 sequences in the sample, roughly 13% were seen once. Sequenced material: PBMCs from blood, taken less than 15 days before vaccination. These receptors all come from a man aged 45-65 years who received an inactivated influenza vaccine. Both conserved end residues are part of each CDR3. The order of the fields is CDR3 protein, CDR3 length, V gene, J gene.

CASSSLVEQYF,11,TRBV11-2,TRBJ2-7
CASSFGLAGGNTDTQYF,17,TRBV5-1,TRBJ2-3
CASSDPGSNQPQHF,14,TRBV6-1,TRBJ1-5
CASISPTAGRYEQYF,15,TRBV6-2/TRBV6-3,TRBJ2-7
CASSLDGWGYGYTF,14,TRBV7-9,TRBJ1-2
CASSYLLAEIYEQYF,15,TRBV6-2/TRBV6-3,TRBJ2-7
CSARFTLGGGNSPLHF,16,TRBV20-1,TRBJ1-6
CSVGGGPYYGYTF,13,TRBV29-1,TRBJ1-2
CSGLGGANYGYTF,13,TRBV29-1,TRBJ1-2
CASRQGRGRNTEAFF,15,TRBV2,TRBJ1-1
CATSDPGPQETQYF,14,TRBV24-1,TRBJ2-5
CSVEDRGRTGELFF,14,TRBV29-1,TRBJ2-2
CASKSLQNIQYF,12,TRBV6-2/TRBV6-3,TRBJ2-4
CSASLTNYEQYF,12,TRBV20-1,TRBJ2-7
CASMPPGDTQYF,12,TRBV6-1,TRBJ2-3
CASSYIGQGYQPQHF,15,TRBV6-5,TRBJ1-5
CASSLLGQETQYF,13,TRBV5-1,TRBJ2-5
CASSPGQGRGNEQFF,15,TRBV12-3/TRBV12-4,TRBJ2-1
CASSLKANTEAFF,13,TRBV5-1,TRBJ1-1
CASSFRGTHNEQFF,14,TRBV12-3/TRBV12-4,TRBJ2-1
CASSQKGRGRPYNEQFF,17,TRBV21-1,TRBJ2-1
CATSSFREGGAEQFF,15,TRBV15,TRBJ2-1
CASIEKTSGVFQYF,14,TRBV6-1,TRBJ2-5
CSVEARHNEQFF,12,TRBV29-1,TRBJ2-1
CASSPRTQGSTREQYF,16,TRBV18,TRBJ2-7
CASSLFQSGNEQFF,14,TRBV27,TRBJ2-1
CASSSRDYEQYF,12,TRBV28,TRBJ2-7
CSVTEFYGYTF,11,TRBV29-1,TRBJ1-2
CASSYQTEQFF,11,TRBV11-2,TRBJ2-1
CASSFDQTQPQHF,13,TRBV7-2,TRBJ1-5
CASSTGGGSYEQYF,14,TRBV4-1,TRBJ2-7
CAISEEGGSPWGQYF,15,TRBV10-3,TRBJ2-7
CSPKGQRMNTEAFF,14,TRBV20-1,TRBJ1-1
CASSLTPGLAAFNEQFF,17,TRBV5-1,TRBJ2-1
CASSTRGLGEKTQYF,15,TRBV7-2,TRBJ2-5